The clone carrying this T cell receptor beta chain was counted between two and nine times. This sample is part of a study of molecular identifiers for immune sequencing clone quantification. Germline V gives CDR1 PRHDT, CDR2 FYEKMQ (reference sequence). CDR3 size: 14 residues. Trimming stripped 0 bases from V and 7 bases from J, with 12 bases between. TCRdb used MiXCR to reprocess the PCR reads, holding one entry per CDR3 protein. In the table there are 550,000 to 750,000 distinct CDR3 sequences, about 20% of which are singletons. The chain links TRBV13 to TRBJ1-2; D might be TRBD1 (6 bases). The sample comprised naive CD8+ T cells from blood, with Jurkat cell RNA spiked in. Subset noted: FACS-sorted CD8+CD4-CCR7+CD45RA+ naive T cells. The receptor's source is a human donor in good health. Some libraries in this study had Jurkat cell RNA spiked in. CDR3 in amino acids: CASSLGTGRLGYTF. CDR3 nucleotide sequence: TGTGCCAGCAGCTTAGGGACAGGCCGCCTTGGCTACACCTTC.